These 31 T cell receptor beta chains were all obtained from the same sample, sequenced in a study of blood T cell repertoires in COVID-19. Assay: immunoSEQ multiplex PCR; the TCRdb copy retains only in-frame clones and omits some. The sample has approximately 60,000 clones, approximately 79% seen once. The sequencing sample was made of peripheral blood. The receptors here all came from a woman over 75 with active or convalescent COVID-19.

This sequence joins TRBV12-2 and TRBJ1-2; TRBD1 is the table's D call, not checked against the DNA. TRBV12-2 is a pseudogene segment. The length of the CDR3 is 16 residues. Written as DNA, the CDR3 is TGTGCAAGTCGCTTAGTAGTCCCGGGACAGGGGTCTGGCTACACCTTC. Translation: CASRLVVPGQGSGYTF.

The J gene is TRBJ1-2, the V gene TRBV5-1; 9 bases are shared with TRBD1. CDR1 and CDR2 (germline): SGHRS, YFSETQ. The V segment lost 6 bases and the J segment 7 bases; nucleotides outside the gene matches: 13. The CDR3 contains 15 residues. The CDR3 bases are TGCGCCAGCACAGTAGGAGGACAGGGGCTTTCTGGCTACACCTTC. Translating gives CASTVGGQGLSGYTF.

J is TRBJ2-7 and V is TRBV20-1, with D possibly being TRBD1 (6 bases). The CDR3 runs to 11 residues. Germline CDR1 DFQATT, CDR2 SNEGSKA (reference sequence). V lost 6 bases and J lost 3, with 9 bases in between. DNA for the CDR3: TGCAGTGCGAAGGGGGTCTACGAGCAGTACTTC. It yields the protein CSAKGVYEQYF.

The chain combines TRBV11-2 with TRBJ2-3; 9 bases match TRBD1. The V segment lost 3 bases and the J segment 3 bases; nucleotides outside the gene matches: 7. Per the germline V gene, CDR1 is SGHAT and CDR2 is FQNNGV. CDR3 length: 16 amino acids. The CDR3 DNA reads TGTGCCAGCAGCTTGGTCCTCGGACAGGGGACAGATACGCAGTATTTT. This encodes CASSLVLGQGTDTQYF.

The chain links TRBV3-1 (or the pseudogene TRBV3-2) to TRBJ1-6; no firm D call. Per the germline V gene, CDR1 is LGHDT and CDR2 is YNNKEL (reference sequence). CDR3 size: 13 residues. The V gene lost 0 bases and the J gene lost 8 bases, with 5 bases spanning the gap. DNA of the CDR3: TGTGCCAGCAGCCAAGATTTCTATTCACCCCTCCACTTT. Amino acids: CASSQDFYSPLHF.

J is TRBJ2-7 and V is TRBV18; the match to TRBD1 covers 8 bases. Germline V gene sequence: CDR1 KGHSH, CDR2 LQKENI. The CDR3 runs 16 residues. J was trimmed by 5 bases and V by 6 bases; bases with no gene match: 15. This CDR3 reads CASSYRQGRLENEQYF. CDR3 DNA sequence: TGTGCCAGCTCCTACAGACAGGGGCGACTTGAGAACGAGCAGTACTTC.

The V call is TRBV7-6, the J call TRBJ1-6; D remains unclear. The CDR3 is 15 amino acids. V was shortened by 5 bases and J by 7 bases, with 15 bases between the two germline ends. Germline-derived CDR1 and CDR2 are SGHVS and FNYEAQ. The DNA for the CDR3 is TGTGCCAGCAGCCTAGACCCCGGCGGCAATTCACCCCTCCACTTT. Its translation: CASSLDPGGNSPLHF.

In DNA form, the CDR3 reads TGTGCCAGCTCACGAAATAGCGGCACAGATACGCAGTATTTT. It specifies CASSRNSGTDTQYF. This chain joins TRBV18 and TRBJ2-3, with D perhaps matching TRBD2 (5 bases). Germline V gene lookup returns CDR1 KGHSH and CDR2 LQKENI. V was pared by 4 bases and J by 1 base, with 9 bases between. The CDR3 length is 14 residues. Variable domain in full (rest from reference TRBV18 and TRBJ2-3): NAGVMQNPRHLVRRRGQEARLRCSPMKGHSHVYWYRQLPEEGLKFMVYLQKENIIDESGMPKERFSAEFPKEGPSILRIQQVVRGDSAAYFCASSRNSGTDTQYFGPGTRLTVL.

This clone was seen a single time. This chain connects TRBV5-4 to TRBJ1-2; D may be TRBD1 (5 bases). V was trimmed by 0 bases and J by 4 bases, leaving 16 bases between them. The CDR3 length is 16 residues. Germline V gene data show CDR1 as SGHNT and CDR2 as YYREEE (reference sequence). The CDR3 bases are TGTGCCAGCAGCTTGGGAGTCGTGGGGGGAACCTATGGCTACACCTTC. This codes for CASSLGVVGGTYGYTF.

The V call is TRBV5-1, the J call TRBJ2-7, with 10 bases fitting TRBD1. Looked up from germline, CDR1 is SGHRS and CDR2 is YFSETQ. With V trimmed by 0 bases and J by 6 bases, 6 bases remained unmatched. The CDR3 length is 15 residues. CDR3 residues: CASSLEGTGVSEQYF. The CDR3 DNA sequence: TGCGCCAGCAGCTTGGAAGGGACAGGGGTCAGCGAGCAGTACTTC.

The chain is built from TRBV2 and TRBJ1-2, with D possibly matching TRBD1 (5 bases). Per germline, CDR1 SNHLY and CDR2 FYNNEI. Deletions cut 4 bases from V and 5 bases from J, with 11 bases between. This CDR3 comprises 13 residues. The CDR3 sequence is CASSGRGGYGYTF. CDR3 nucleotides: TGTGCCAGCAGTGGTAGGGGAGGGTATGGCTACACCTTC.

This clone was seen only a few times. The CDR3 DNA reads as TGTGCCAGCAGTCGGGAAGGGACTGATGGCTACACCTTC. Its protein is CASSREGTDGYTF. This chain connects TRBV2 to TRBJ1-2; tentative D call: TRBD1 (5 bases). The V gene lost 5 bases and the J gene lost 6 bases, with 13 bases spanning the gap. The CDR3 sequence is 13 residues long. Looked up from germline, CDR1 is SNHLY and CDR2 is FYNNEI.

The chain recombines TRBV6-4 with TRBJ2-2; 8 bases are shared with TRBD2. V shed 8 bases, J shed 0 bases, and the junction held 2 bases outside the gene matches. Looked up from germline, CDR1 is MRHNA and CDR2 is SNTAGT. CDR3 length equals 14 residues. The DNA for the CDR3 is TGTGCCAGCCAGACTAGCGCGAACACCGGGGAGCTGTTTTTT. The encoded protein is CASQTSANTGELFF.

J is TRBJ2-7 and V is TRBV3-1 (or the pseudogene TRBV3-2); D perhaps matches TRBD1 (5 bases). From germline, CDR1 is LGHDT and CDR2 YNNKEL (reference sequence). V was cut by 2 bases and J by 0 bases, with 8 bases left in between. The CDR3 contains 14 residues. CDR3 sequence reads: CASSQNTGSYEQYF. In DNA, the CDR3 is TGTGCCAGCAGCCAAAACACAGGCTCCTACGAGCAGTACTTC.

V and J are TRBV18 and TRBJ1-1; D uncertain. The CDR3 has 14 amino acids. V lost 3 bases, J lost 7 bases, and 15 bases lay in between. Germline-derived CDR1 and CDR2 are KGHSH and LQKENI. The CDR3 DNA follows: TGTGCCAGCTCACCGGCCCAACGGGGAGTTGAAGCTTTCTTT. This gives the protein CASSPAQRGVEAFF.

This clone was picked up one time. The chain links TRBV12-5 to TRBJ1-2; 7 bases match TRBD1. The ends lost 7 bases at V and 1 base at J; junction bases unmatched: 6. Germline CDR1 reads LGHNT; CDR2 reads FRNRAP. The CDR3 has 14 amino acids. DNA for the CDR3: TGTGCTAGTGCCCTGGGACAGCTTAACTATGGCTACACCTTC. Protein sequence: CASALGQLNYGYTF.

This clone appeared a single time. The rearrangement uses TRBV6-5 and TRBJ1-1; TRBD1 might be the D (5 bases). The CDR3 covers 15 residues. Germline CDR1 reads MNHEY; CDR2 reads SVGAGI. V lost 7 bases, J lost 2 bases, and 17 bases lay in between. In nucleotides, the CDR3 is TGTGCCAGCATGAGGCGGGGGGGTTCTAACACTGAAGCTTTCTTT. As protein: CASMRRGGSNTEAFF.

This clone showed up just once. This chain joins TRBV6-5 and TRBJ1-1; 7 nucleotides align to TRBD1. V lost 5 bases and J lost 11; bases outside the gene matches: 8. CDR1 is MNHEY, CDR2 SVGAGI, per germline. The CDR3 spans 12 residues. The CDR3 DNA reads as TGTGCCAGCAGTCTATCAGGGGGATCGGCTTTCTTT. This encodes CASSLSGGSAFF.

The CDR3 DNA reads TGTGCCAGCGGGAAGGACAGGGGGAACTATGGCTACACCTTC. Its translation: CASGKDRGNYGYTF. This rearrangement joins TRBV6-5 to TRBJ1-2; TRBD1 matches at 10 bases. The CDR3 loop spans 14 amino acids. Germline V lookup: CDR1 MNHEY, CDR2 SVGAGI. V was clipped by 8 bases and J by 2 bases; unmatched bases: 5.

This clone occurred once. The rearrangement joins TRBV18 to TRBJ1-1; the match to TRBD1 covers 9 bases. The V and J ends lost 4 bases and 1 base, in that order; junction bases with no gene match: 4. In germline, CDR1 is KGHSH, CDR2 LQKENI. The CDR3 runs 15 residues. CDR3 residues: CASSLGTGSNTEAFF. The CDR3 coding sequence is TGTGCCAGCTCACTCGGGACAGGGTCGAACACTGAAGCTTTCTTT.

The chain is built from TRBV4-1 and TRBJ2-3, with TRBD2 matching 7 bases. Trimming removed 4 bases from V and 6 bases from J; junction bases left unmatched: 10. The CDR3 is made up of 15 amino acids. Germline lookup yields CDR1 MGHRA and CDR2 YSYEKL. As DNA, the CDR3 is TGCGCCAGCAGCCTCGGATATGGGACTACGGATACGCAGTATTTT. Protein sequence: CASSLGYGTTDTQYF.

V and J are TRBV5-5 and TRBJ2-7; 9 bases align to TRBD1. The junction had 10 bases not matched to a gene; V was cut back by 5 bases and J by 1 base. Germline V gene data show CDR1 as SGHKS and CDR2 as YYEKEE (reference sequence). This CDR3 spans 16 amino acids. DNA of the CDR3: TGTGCCAGCAGTCCCCTCGGGACAGGGCTGTCCTACGAGCAGTACTTC. This gives the protein CASSPLGTGLSYEQYF.

The V call is TRBV7-9, the J call TRBJ1-1; no definite D call. The CDR3 consists of 12 residues. Germline CDR1 SEHNR, CDR2 FQNEAQ (reference sequence). Trimming took 6 bases from V and 3 from J, leaving 8 bases between them. The CDR3 DNA is TGTGCCAGCAGACAGTATGACACTGAAGCTTTCTTT. The encoded protein is CASRQYDTEAFF.

The chain joins TRBV29-1 to TRBJ2-2; D gene unclear. This CDR3 has 13 amino acids. The V gene's germline CDR1 is SQVTM and CDR2 ANQGSEA. V was shortened by 1 base and J by 6 bases, with 9 bases between the two germline ends. The CDR3 DNA follows: TGCAGCGTTGAAGGTCTTACTCCCGGGGAGCTGTTTTTT. Encoded protein: CSVEGLTPGELFF.

This rearrangement joins TRBV5-1 to TRBJ1-4, with 9 bases fitting TRBD1. The V segment lost 4 bases and the J segment 4 bases; nucleotides outside the gene matches: 8. Germline loops: CDR1 SGHRS, CDR2 YFSETQ. The CDR3 totals 16 residues. The CDR3 DNA reads TGCGCCAGCAGCACCCAGGGACAGGGCCGTAATGAAAAACTGTTTTTT. This codes for CASSTQGQGRNEKLFF.

The rearrangement links TRBV16 to TRBJ1-2, with unresolved D. CDR3 size: 13 residues. The V end lost 0 bases, the J end lost 8 bases, and 10 bases lay between the germline ends. CDR1 and CDR2 from the germline V gene are KGHSY and FQNENV. The CDR3 region has the DNA TGTGCCAGCAGCCAATCAATCCAGGAAGGCTACACCTTC. It is translated as CASSQSIQEGYTF.

In this sample, this clone turned up once. V is TRBV5-1 and J is TRBJ2-3, with D perhaps matching TRBD2 (6 bases). The CDR3 length is 16 residues. Trimming left V 0 bases short and J 5 bases short, with 16 bases between. Germline V gene data show CDR1 as SGHRS and CDR2 as YFSETQ. The CDR3 reads CASSLAVAEGRDTQYF. In DNA, the CDR3 is TGCGCCAGCAGCTTGGCGGTAGCGGAGGGGAGAGATACGCAGTATTTT.

This clone showed up just a few times. The gene calls are TRBV11-1 and TRBJ1-2; 7 nucleotides match TRBD1. V lost 3 bases, J lost 4 bases, and 2 bases stayed unmatched. This CDR3 is built from 13 residues. Germline CDR1 and CDR2: SGHAT and FQDESV (reference sequence). CDR3 DNA sequence: TGTGCCAGCAGCTTCGACAGGGTCTATGGCTACACCTTC. Its protein is CASSFDRVYGYTF.

In this sample, this clone turned up a few times. This chain uses TRBV9 with TRBJ1-1; D gene uncertain. Looked up from germline, CDR1 is SGDLS and CDR2 is YYNGEE. This CDR3 spans 13 amino acids. V lost 4 bases, J lost 0 bases, and 7 bases lay in between. The CDR3 spells CASSSQLNTEAFF. The CDR3 DNA is TGTGCCAGCAGCTCACAGCTGAACACTGAAGCTTTCTTT.

V gene TRBV2 combines with J gene TRBJ1-1, with D possibly being TRBD1 (5 bases). Germline V gives CDR1 SNHLY, CDR2 FYNNEI. V gave up 8 bases and J gave up 1 base, with 17 bases separating them. This CDR3 comprises 15 residues. CDR3 DNA sequence: TGTGCCAGCCGTAGGCAGGGAAGGAAGAACACTGAAGCTTTCTTT. Translated, it gives CASRRQGRKNTEAFF.

This sequence joins TRBV5-1 and TRBJ2-1; TRBD2 matches at 14 bases. Trimming removed 5 bases from V and 0 bases from J; junction bases left unmatched: 4. The CDR3 sequence is 17 residues long. Germline V gene lookup returns CDR1 SGHRS and CDR2 YFSETQ. The CDR3 protein is CASSFGTSGSSYNEQFF. The CDR3 DNA sequence: TGCGCCAGCAGTTTCGGGACTAGCGGGAGCTCCTACAATGAGCAGTTCTTC.